Detailed here is one T cell receptor (beta chain). This sample stems from a study of Graves' ophthalmopathy and Graves' hyperthyroidism. CDR1 is LNHDA and CDR2 is SQIVND in the germline V gene (reference sequence). V was pared by 8 bases and J by 0 bases, with 19 bases between. The CDR3 runs to 17 residues. Amplification from RNA transcripts yielded the TCR beta CDR3 regions. The library came from an HTBI-primed first-round RT-PCR and a second-round multiplex PCR. TCRdb redid the calling of the multiplex PCR reads with MiXCR, one entry per CDR3 protein. The table has around 470,000 distinct CDR3 sequences, about an eighth seen once. Active ophthalmopathy (CAS at least 3, NOSPECS at least 4), lasting under 3 months. Certain patients, namely those with other autoimmune diseases, uncontrolled infections, pregnancy or lactation, were excluded. An approximately 9.8 ml volume of fresh peripheral blood provided the PBMCs.

The sequenced sample was blood. The clonotype comes from a woman aged 25 to 39 with Graves' ophthalmopathy. V usage is TRBV19 and J usage is TRBJ2-2; D is perhaps TRBD1 (5 bases). The CDR3 DNA is TGTGCCAGTCAGCAATGGCCCGAGACAGCGAACACCGGGGAGCTGTTTTTT. Translating it yields CASQQWPETANTGELFF.